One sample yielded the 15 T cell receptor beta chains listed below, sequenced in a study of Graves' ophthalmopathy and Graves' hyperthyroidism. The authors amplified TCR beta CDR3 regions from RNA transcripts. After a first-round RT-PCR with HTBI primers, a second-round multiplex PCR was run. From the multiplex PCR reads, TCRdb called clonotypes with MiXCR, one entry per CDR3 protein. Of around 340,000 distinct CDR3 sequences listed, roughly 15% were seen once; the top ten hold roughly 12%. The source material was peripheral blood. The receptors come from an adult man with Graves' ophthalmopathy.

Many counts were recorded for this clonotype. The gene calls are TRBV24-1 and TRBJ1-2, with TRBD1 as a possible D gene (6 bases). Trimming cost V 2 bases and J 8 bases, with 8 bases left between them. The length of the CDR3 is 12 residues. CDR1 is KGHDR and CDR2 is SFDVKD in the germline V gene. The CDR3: CATSDSGDGYTF. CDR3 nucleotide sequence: TGTGCCACCAGTGATTCAGGGGACGGCTACACCTTC.

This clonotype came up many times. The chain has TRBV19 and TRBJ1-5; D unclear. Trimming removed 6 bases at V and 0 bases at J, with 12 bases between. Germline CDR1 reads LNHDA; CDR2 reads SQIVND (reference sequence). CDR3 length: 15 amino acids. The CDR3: CASRQPSHSNQPQHF. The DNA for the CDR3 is TGTGCCAGTAGGCAGCCGTCTCATAGCAATCAGCCCCAGCATTTT. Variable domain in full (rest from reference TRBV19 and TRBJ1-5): DGGITQSPKYLFRKEGQNVTLSCEQNLNHDAMYWYRQDPGQGLRLIYYSQIVNDFQKGDIAEGYSVSREKKESFPLTVTSAQKNPTAFYLCASRQPSHSNQPQHFGDGTRLSIL.

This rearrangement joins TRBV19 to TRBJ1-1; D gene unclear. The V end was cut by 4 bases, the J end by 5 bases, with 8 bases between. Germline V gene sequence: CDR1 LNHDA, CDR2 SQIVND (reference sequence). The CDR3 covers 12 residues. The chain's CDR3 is CASSKRPTEAFF. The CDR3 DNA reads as TGTGCCAGTAGTAAGCGGCCGACTGAAGCTTTCTTT.

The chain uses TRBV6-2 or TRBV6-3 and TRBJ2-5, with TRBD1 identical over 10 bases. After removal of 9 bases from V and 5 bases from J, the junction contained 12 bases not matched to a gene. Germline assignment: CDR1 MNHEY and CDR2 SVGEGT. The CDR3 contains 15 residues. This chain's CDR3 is CASSPGTGVTETQYF. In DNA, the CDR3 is TGTGCCAGTTCCCCCGGGACAGGGGTCACGGAGACCCAGTACTTC.

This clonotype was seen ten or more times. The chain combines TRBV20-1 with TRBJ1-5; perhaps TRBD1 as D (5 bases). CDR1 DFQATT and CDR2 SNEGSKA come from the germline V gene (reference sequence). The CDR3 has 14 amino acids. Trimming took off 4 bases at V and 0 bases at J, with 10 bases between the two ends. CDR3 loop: CSATGTDSNQPQHF. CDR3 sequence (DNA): TGCAGTGCTACAGGGACGGATAGCAATCAGCCCCAGCATTTT.

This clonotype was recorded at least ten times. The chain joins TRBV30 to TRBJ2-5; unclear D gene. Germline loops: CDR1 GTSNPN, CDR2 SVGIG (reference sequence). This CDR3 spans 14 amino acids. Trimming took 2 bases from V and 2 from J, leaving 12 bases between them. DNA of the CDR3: TGTGCCTGGAGTCCCGAAGCCGGGCAAGAGACCCAGTACTTC. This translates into CAWSPEAGQETQYF.

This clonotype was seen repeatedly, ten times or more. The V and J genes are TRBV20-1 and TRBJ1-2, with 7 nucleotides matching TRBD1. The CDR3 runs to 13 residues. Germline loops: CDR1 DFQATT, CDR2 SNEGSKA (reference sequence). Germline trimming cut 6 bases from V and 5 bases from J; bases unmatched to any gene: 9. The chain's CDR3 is CSAPTGRRYGYTF. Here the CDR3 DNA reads TGCAGTGCCCCGACAGGGCGTCGGTATGGCTACACCTTC.

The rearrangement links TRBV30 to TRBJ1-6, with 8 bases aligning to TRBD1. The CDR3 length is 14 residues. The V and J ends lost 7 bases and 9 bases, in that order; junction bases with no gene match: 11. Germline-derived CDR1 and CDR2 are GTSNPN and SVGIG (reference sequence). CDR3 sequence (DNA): TGTGCCTCGAACGTCGGACAGGGTAGTTCACCCCTCCACTTT. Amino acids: CASNVGQGSSPLHF.

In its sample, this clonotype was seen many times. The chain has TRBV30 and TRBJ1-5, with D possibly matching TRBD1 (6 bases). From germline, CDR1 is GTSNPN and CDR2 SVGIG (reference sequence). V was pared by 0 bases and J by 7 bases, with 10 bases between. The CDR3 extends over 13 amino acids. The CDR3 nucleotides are TGTGCCTGGAGTGTAACCAGGGGACAGCCCCAGCATTTT. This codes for CAWSVTRGQPQHF.

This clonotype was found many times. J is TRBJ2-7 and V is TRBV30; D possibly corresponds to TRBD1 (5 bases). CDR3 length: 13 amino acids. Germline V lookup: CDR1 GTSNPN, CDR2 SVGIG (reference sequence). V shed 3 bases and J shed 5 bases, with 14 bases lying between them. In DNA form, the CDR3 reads TGTGCCTGGAGCAAGGGGTACGTCGACGAGCAGTACTTC. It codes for CAWSKGYVDEQYF. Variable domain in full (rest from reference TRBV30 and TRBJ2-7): SQTIHQWPATLVQPVGSPLSLECTVEGTSNPNLYWYRQAAGRGLQLLFYSVGIGQISSEVPQNLSASRPQDRQFILSSKKLLLSDSGFYLCAWSKGYVDEQYFGPGTRLTVT.

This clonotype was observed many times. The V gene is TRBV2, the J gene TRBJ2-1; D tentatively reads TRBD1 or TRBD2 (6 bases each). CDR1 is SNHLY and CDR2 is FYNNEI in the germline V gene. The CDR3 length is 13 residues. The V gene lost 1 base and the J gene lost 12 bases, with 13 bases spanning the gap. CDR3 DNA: TGTGCCAGCAGTGAAGATTTAGGGGGGTGGCAGTTCTTC. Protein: CASSEDLGGWQFF. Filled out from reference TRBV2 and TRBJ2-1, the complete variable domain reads EPEVTQTPSHQVTQMGQEVILRCVPISNHLYFYWYRQILGQKVEFLVSFYNNEISEKSEIFDDQFSVERPDGSNFTLKIRSTKLEDSAMYFCASSEDLGGWQFFGPGTRLTVL.

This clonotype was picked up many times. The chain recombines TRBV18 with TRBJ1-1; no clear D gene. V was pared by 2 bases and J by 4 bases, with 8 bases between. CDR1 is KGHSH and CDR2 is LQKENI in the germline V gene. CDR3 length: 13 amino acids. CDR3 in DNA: TGTGCCAGCTCACCATCACAGACCACTGAAGCTTTCTTT. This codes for CASSPSQTTEAFF. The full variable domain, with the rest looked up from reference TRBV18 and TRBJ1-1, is NAGVMQNPRHLVRRRGQEARLRCSPMKGHSHVYWYRQLPEEGLKFMVYLQKENIIDESGMPKERFSAEFPKEGPSILRIQQVVRGDSAAYFCASSPSQTTEAFFGQGTRLTVV.

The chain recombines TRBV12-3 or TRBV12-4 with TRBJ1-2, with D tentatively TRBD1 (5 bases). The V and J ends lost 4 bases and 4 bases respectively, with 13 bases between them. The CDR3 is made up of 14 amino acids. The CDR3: CASSYGGDGYGYTF. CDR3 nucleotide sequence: TGTGCCAGCAGTTATGGGGGGGACGGCTATGGCTACACCTTC.

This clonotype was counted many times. The CDR3 region has the DNA TGTGCCATCGGGGCTCTGGATGGCTACACCTTC. Protein product: CAIGALDGYTF. The rearrangement uses TRBV28 and TRBJ1-2, with D tentatively TRBD1 (5 bases). Trimming removed 10 bases from V and 6 bases from J, with 12 bases in between. The germline V gene encodes CDR1 MDHEN and CDR2 SYDVKM. The CDR3 runs 11 residues.

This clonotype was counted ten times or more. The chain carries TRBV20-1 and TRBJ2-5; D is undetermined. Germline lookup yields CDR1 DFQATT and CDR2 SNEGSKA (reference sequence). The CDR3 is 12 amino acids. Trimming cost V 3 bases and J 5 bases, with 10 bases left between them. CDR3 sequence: CSASVQQETQYF. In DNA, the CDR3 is TGCAGTGCTAGCGTCCAGCAGGAGACCCAGTACTTC.